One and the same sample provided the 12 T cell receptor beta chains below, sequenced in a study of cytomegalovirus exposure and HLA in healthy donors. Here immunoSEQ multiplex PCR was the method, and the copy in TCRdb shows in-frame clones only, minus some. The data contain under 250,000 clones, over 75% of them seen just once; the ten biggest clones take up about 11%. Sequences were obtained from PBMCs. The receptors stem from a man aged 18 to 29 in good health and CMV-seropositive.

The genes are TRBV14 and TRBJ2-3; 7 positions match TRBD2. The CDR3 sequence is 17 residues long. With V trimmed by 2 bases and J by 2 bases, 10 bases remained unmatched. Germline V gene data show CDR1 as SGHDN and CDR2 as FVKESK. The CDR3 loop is CASSQSESSGITDTQYF. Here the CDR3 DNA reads TGTGCCAGCAGCCAAAGTGAATCTAGCGGAATCACAGATACGCAGTATTTT.

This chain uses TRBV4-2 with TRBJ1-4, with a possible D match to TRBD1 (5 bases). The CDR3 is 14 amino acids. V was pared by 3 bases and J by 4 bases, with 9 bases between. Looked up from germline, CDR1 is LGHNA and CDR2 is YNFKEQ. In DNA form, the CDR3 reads TGTGCCAGCAGCCAGCAGGGTTTTAATGAAAAACTGTTTTTT. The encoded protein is CASSQQGFNEKLFF.

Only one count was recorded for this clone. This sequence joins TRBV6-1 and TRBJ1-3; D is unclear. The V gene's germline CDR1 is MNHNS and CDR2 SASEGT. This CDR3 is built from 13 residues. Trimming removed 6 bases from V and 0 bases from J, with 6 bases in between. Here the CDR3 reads CASRSNSGNTIYF. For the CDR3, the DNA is TGTGCCAGCAGAAGCAACTCTGGAAACACCATATATTTT.

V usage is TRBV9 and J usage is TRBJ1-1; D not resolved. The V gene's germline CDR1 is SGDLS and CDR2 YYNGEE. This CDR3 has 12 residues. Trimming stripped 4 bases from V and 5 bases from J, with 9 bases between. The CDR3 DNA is TGTGCCAGCAGCCCCCAAGGGACTGAAGCTTTCTTT. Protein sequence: CASSPQGTEAFF. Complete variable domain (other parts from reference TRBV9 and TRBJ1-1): DSGVTQTPKHLITATGQRVTLRCSPRSGDLSVYWYQQSLDQGLQFLIQYYNGEERAKGNILERFSAQQFPDLHSELNLSSLELGDSALYFCASSPQGTEAFFGQGTRLTVV.

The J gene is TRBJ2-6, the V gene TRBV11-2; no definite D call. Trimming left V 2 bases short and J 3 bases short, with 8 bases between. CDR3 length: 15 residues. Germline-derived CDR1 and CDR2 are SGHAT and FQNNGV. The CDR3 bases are TGTGCCAGCAGCTTACCCGGGTATGGGGCCAACGTCCTGACTTTC. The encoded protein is CASSLPGYGANVLTF.

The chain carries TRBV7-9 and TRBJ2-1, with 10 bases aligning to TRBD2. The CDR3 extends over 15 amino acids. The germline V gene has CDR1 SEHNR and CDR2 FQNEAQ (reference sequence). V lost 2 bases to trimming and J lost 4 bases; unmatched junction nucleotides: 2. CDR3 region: CASSLTSGEYNEQFF. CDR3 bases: TGTGCCAGCAGCTTAACTAGCGGGGAGTACAATGAGCAGTTCTTC.

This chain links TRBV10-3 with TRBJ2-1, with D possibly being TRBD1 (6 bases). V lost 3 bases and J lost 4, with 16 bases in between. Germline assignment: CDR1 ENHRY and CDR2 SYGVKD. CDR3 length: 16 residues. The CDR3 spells CAISDRGTRKYNEQFF. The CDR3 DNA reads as TGTGCCATCAGTGATCGAGGGACAAGAAAGTACAATGAGCAGTTCTTC.

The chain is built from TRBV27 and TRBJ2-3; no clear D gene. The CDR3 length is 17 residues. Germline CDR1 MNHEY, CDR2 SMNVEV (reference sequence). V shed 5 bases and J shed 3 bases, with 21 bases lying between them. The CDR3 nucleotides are TGTGCCAGCAGTGCAAGGGTCTCAGCATATCCGACAGATACGCAGTATTTT. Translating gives CASSARVSAYPTDTQYF.

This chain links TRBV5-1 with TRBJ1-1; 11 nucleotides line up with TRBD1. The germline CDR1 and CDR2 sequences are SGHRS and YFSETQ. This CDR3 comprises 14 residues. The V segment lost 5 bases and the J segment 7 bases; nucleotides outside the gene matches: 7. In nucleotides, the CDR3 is TGCGCCAGCAGAAACGGACAGGGGGCTGATGAAGCTTTCTTT. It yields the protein CASRNGQGADEAFF.

The CDR3 DNA reads as TGTGCCAGCAGCTTCTCAGGACAGGGGGCGGACGAGCAGTACTTC. It specifies CASSFSGQGADEQYF. The V gene is TRBV7-9, the J gene TRBJ2-7; 11 positions agree with TRBD1. Losses at the gene ends were 3 bases for V and 5 bases for J; bases not matched to a gene: 6. CDR1 SEHNR and CDR2 FQNEAQ come from the germline V gene (reference sequence). This CDR3 is 15 amino acids long.

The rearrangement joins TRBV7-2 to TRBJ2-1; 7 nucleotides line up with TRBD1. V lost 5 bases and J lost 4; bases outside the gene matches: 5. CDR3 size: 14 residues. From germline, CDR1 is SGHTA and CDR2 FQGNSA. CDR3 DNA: TGTGCCAGCAGCCGGGACAGACGATACAATGAGCAGTTCTTC. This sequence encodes CASSRDRRYNEQFF. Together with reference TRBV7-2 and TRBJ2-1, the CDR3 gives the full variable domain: GAGVSQSPSNKVTEKGKDVELRCDPISGHTALYWYRQSLGQGLEFLIYFQGNSAPDKSGLPSDRFSAERTGGSVSTLTIQRTQQEDSAVYLCASSRDRRYNEQFFGPGTRLTVL.

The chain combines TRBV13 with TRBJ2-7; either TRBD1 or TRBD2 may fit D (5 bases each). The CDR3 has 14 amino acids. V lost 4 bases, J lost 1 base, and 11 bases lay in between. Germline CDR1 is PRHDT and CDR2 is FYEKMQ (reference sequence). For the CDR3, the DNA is TGTGCCAGCAGCTCGGGACCCCGGTCCTACGAGCAGTACTTC. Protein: CASSSGPRSYEQYF. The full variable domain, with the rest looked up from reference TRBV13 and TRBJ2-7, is AAGVIQSPRHLIKEKRETATLKCYPIPRHDTVYWYQQGPGQDPQFLISFYEKMQSDKGSIPDRFSAQQFSDYHSELNMSSLELGDSALYFCASSSGPRSYEQYFGPGTRLTVT.